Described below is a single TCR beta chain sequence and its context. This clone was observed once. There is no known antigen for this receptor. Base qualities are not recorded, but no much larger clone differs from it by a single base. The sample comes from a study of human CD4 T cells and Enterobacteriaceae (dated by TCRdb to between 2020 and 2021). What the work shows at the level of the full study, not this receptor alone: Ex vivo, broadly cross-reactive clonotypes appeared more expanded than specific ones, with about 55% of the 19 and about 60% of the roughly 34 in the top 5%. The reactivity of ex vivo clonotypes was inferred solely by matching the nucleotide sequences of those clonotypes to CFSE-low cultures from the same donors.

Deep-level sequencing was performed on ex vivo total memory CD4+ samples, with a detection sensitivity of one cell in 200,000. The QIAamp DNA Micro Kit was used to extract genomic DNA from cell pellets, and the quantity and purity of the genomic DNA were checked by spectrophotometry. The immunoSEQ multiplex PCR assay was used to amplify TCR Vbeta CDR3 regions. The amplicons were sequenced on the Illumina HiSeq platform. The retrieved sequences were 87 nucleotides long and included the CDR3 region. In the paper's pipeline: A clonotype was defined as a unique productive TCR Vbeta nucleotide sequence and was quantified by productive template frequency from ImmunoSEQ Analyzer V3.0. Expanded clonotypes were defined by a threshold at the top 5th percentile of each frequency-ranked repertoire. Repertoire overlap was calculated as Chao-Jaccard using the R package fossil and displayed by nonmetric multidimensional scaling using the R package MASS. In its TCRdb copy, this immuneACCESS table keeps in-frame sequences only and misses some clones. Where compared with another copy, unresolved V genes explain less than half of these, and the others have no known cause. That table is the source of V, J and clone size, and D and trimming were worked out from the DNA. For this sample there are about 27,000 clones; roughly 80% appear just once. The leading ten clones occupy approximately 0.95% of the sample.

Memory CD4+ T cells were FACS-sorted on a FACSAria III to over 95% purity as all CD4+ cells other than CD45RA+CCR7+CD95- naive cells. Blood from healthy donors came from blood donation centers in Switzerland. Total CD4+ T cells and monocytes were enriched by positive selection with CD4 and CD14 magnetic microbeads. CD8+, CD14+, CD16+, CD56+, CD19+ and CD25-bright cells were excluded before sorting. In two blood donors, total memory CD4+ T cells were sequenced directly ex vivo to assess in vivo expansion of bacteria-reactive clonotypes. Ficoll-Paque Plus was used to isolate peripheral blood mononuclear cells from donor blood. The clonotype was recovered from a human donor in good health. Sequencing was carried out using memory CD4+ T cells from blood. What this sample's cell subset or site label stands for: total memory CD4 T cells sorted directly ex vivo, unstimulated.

The nucleotide sequence is given as TGTGCCTGGAGTGGAGGTAAGGGGAATCAGCCCCAGCATTTT. Translated, it gives CAWSGGKGNQPQHF. Recombination joined TRBV30 with TRBJ1-5; 5 matching bases give a weak D call of TRBD1. From cysteine to phenylalanine, the CDR3 is 14 amino acids long. Only the CDR3 part of the read is kept: 42 bases, read in frame from the first base. The germline V gene (reference sequence) gives CDR1 as GTSNPN and CDR2 as SVGIG. V is shortened by 1 base, J by 4 bases, and the region joining them spans 11 bases.